Below, one T cell receptor (beta chain) is given with its context. The antigen is not known. A junction boundary mismatches the germline segment, possibly from a read error. These data belong to a study of T cell responses to AZD1222 COVID-19 vaccine. Libraries were prepared by immunoSEQ multiplex PCR; TCRdb keeps only in-frame clonotypes and omits some of them. The data hold approximately 80,000 clones, with approximately 85% observed a single time. The germline V gene has CDR1 LGHDT and CDR2 YNNKEL (reference sequence). The CDR3 is made up of 15 amino acids. Study findings and constraints: Spike-specific TCR depth and breadth grew after two AZD1222 doses. Most donors were white British and more were female, and clonal diversity was possibly underestimated.

The clonotype comes from an adult who received the AZD1222 COVID-19 vaccine. The V gene is TRBV3-1 (or the pseudogene TRBV3-2), the J gene TRBJ2-4; D perhaps matches TRBD1 (5 bases). The sequenced sample was peripheral blood, obtained 28 days after the second AZD1222 dose. The CDR3 DNA reads TGTGCCAACAGCCAAGATCTGAGCAGGGAAGACATTCAGTACTTC. Protein: CANSQDLSREDIQYF.